The 24 T cell receptor beta chains below come from one sample, sequenced in a study. TCRdb independently ran MiXCR on the RT-PCR reads; one entry per CDR3 protein. The sample records fewer than 800,000 distinct CDR3 sequences, 13% to 15% being singletons. The sample comprised memory CD4+ T cells from blood. The source is a female donor in good health, serving as a healthy control.

This clonotype has ten or more counts. The chain is built from TRBV7-9 and TRBJ1-2; D may be TRBD1 (5 bases). The germline gives CDR1 SEHNR, CDR2 FQNEAQ (reference sequence). CDR3 length equals 14 residues. Trimming took 5 bases from V and 0 from J, leaving 10 bases between them. The chain's CDR3 is CASSKTGSNYGYTF. Written as DNA, the CDR3 is TGTGCCAGCAGCAAAACAGGATCTAACTATGGCTACACCTTC. Full variable domain (remainder filled in from reference TRBV7-9 and TRBJ1-2): DTGVSQNPRHKITKRGQNVTFRCDPISEHNRLYWYRQTLGQGPEFLTYFQNEAQLEKSRLLSDRFSAERPKGSFSTLEIQRTEQGDSAMYLCASSKTGSNYGYTFGSGTRLTVV.

This clonotype was seen a handful of times. The chain carries TRBV6-6 and TRBJ2-5, with 8 bases aligning to TRBD2. The CDR3 length is 14 residues. Germline CDR1 MNHNY, CDR2 SVGAGI (reference sequence). With 5 bases clipped from V and 1 base from J, the junction kept 3 bases outside the gene matches. The CDR3 reads CASSSGRFQETQYF. The CDR3, as DNA: TGTGCCAGCAGTAGCGGGAGATTCCAAGAGACCCAGTACTTC.

V usage is TRBV27 and J usage is TRBJ1-2; tentative D call: TRBD1 (6 bases). This CDR3 comprises 15 residues. The ends were cut back, 5 bases at V and 5 bases at J, with 18 bases in the middle. Germline CDR1 MNHEY, CDR2 SMNVEV (reference sequence). CDR3 sequence reads: CASSRTAQLGYGYTF. As DNA, the CDR3 is TGTGCCAGCAGTCGGACAGCCCAACTGGGGTATGGCTACACCTTC.

This clonotype turned up a few times. J is TRBJ1-2 and V is TRBV3-1, with D maybe TRBD1 (6 bases). Germline V gene sequence: CDR1 LGHDT, CDR2 YNNKEL (reference sequence). With 1 base removed from V and 4 bases from J, the gap between germline ends came to 13 bases. The CDR3 loop spans 15 amino acids. The CDR3 coding sequence is TGTGCCAGCAGCCAAGGGTACGGGGGCCCCTATGGCTACACCTTC. It yields the protein CASSQGYGGPYGYTF.

The chain carries TRBV27 and TRBJ2-1; D possibly corresponds to TRBD1 (6 bases). The CDR3 loop spans 17 amino acids. Germline CDR1 MNHEY, CDR2 SMNVEV (reference sequence). V was cut by 1 base and J by 2 bases, with 15 bases left in between. CDR3 region: CASSLFLPQGTYNEQFF. As DNA, the CDR3 is TGTGCCAGCAGTTTATTCCTTCCCCAGGGGACCTACAATGAGCAGTTCTTC.

In its sample, this clonotype was seen many times. The DNA of the CDR3 is TGCGCCAGCAGCTTGGGGGGGGCCGGCAATCAGCCCCAGCATTTT. This encodes CASSLGGAGNQPQHF. V is TRBV5-1 and J is TRBJ1-5, with a weak D call TRBD1 (6 bases). V was trimmed by 0 bases and J by 2 bases, leaving 9 bases between them. CDR1 and CDR2 from the germline V gene are SGHRS and YFSETQ. There are 15 residues in the CDR3.

This clonotype showed up just a few times. The genes are TRBV19 and TRBJ2-7; D assignment may be TRBD1 or TRBD2 (6 bases each). The CDR3 runs to 14 residues. With 5 bases removed from V and 3 bases from J, the gap between germline ends came to 14 bases. In germline, CDR1 is LNHDA, CDR2 SQIVND (reference sequence). CDR3: CASSGLKDSYEQYF. The CDR3 DNA is TGTGCCAGTAGTGGACTAAAGGACAGCTACGAGCAGTACTTC. Full variable domain (outside the CDR3, taken from reference TRBV19 and TRBJ2-7): DGGITQSPKYLFRKEGQNVTLSCEQNLNHDAMYWYRQDPGQGLRLIYYSQIVNDFQKGDIAEGYSVSREKKESFPLTVTSAQKNPTAFYLCASSGLKDSYEQYFGPGTRLTVT.

This clonotype was seen a few times. The CDR3 region is CSVNPGGGNTIYF. The CDR3 coding sequence is TGCAGCGTGAACCCCGGGGGTGGAAACACCATATATTTT. This chain uses TRBV29-1 with TRBJ1-3; maybe TRBD1 (5 bases). Trimming pared 6 bases from V and 3 bases from J, leaving 12 bases between. The CDR3 loop spans 13 amino acids. The germline V gene encodes CDR1 SQVTM and CDR2 ANQGSEA.

V gene TRBV12-3 or TRBV12-4 combines with J gene TRBJ1-2; unclear D gene. This CDR3 is 13 amino acids long. V lost 1 base, J lost 7 bases, and 10 bases lay in between. CDR3 in amino acids: CASSLDGETGYTF. The CDR3 DNA reads TGTGCCAGCAGTTTAGATGGGGAGACTGGCTACACCTTC.

This clonotype was seen repeatedly, ten times or more. This chain links TRBV6-5 with TRBJ2-7; 7 bases are shared with TRBD2. The CDR3 has 15 amino acids. In germline, CDR1 is MNHEY, CDR2 SVGAGI. V shed 1 base, J shed 0 bases, and the junction held 3 bases outside the gene matches. The CDR3, as DNA: TGTGCCAGCAGTTACTGGGGGGGTAACTCCTACGAGCAGTACTTC. Translated, it gives CASSYWGGNSYEQYF.

This clonotype was counted a few times. The chain joins TRBV4-2 to TRBJ2-5, with 7 bases lining up with TRBD2. V was pared by 1 base and J by 5 bases, with 7 bases of the junction left unmatched. CDR1 LGHNA and CDR2 YNFKEQ come from the germline V gene. The CDR3 has 15 amino acids. For the CDR3, the DNA is TGTGCCAGCAGCCAAGGTTCTGCGGGAGAGGAGACCCAGTACTTC. Amino acids: CASSQGSAGEETQYF.

The V call is TRBV7-2, the J call TRBJ1-4, with 10 bases that match TRBD1. The CDR3 extends over 14 amino acids. J was trimmed by 7 bases and V by 5 bases; bases with no gene match: 4. Germline CDR1 reads SGHTA; CDR2 reads FQGNSA. This CDR3 is CASSQGQGVEKLFF. CDR3 nucleotide sequence: TGTGCCAGCAGCCAAGGACAGGGGGTTGAAAAACTGTTTTTT.

This chain uses TRBV3-1 with TRBJ2-1; D ambiguous. Deletions cut 4 bases from V and 8 bases from J, with 6 bases between. The CDR3 consists of 11 residues. Germline loops: CDR1 LGHDT, CDR2 YNNKEL (reference sequence). In DNA form, the CDR3 reads TGTGCCAGCAGCCGGCAATATGAGCAGTTCTTC. Its translation is CASSRQYEQFF.

This clonotype was detected many times. This sequence joins TRBV6-6 and TRBJ1-2, with a weak D call TRBD1 (6 bases). The germline V gene encodes CDR1 MNHNY and CDR2 SVGAGI (reference sequence). CDR3 length equals 16 residues. Trimming left V 6 bases short and J 7 bases short, with 24 bases between. For the CDR3, the DNA is TGTGCCAGCAGAACGTTAGCTCGCCAGGGGTTCTCTGGCTACACCTTC. Translated, it gives CASRTLARQGFSGYTF.

In its sample, this clonotype was seen many times. V gene TRBV4-1 combines with J gene TRBJ2-7, with 10 bases matching TRBD2. Germline values: CDR1 MGHRA, CDR2 YSYEKL. This CDR3 spans 18 amino acids. The V segment lost 0 bases and the J segment 3 bases; nucleotides outside the gene matches: 11. The CDR3 sequence: CASSQEWGASGRGYEQYF. CDR3 DNA sequence: TGCGCCAGCAGCCAAGAATGGGGTGCTAGCGGGAGAGGCTACGAGCAGTACTTC.

This clonotype showed up many times. The CDR3 nucleotides are TGTGCCAGCAGACGGGACGGGGGGGGATCAGAGACCCAGTACTTC. Its protein is CASRRDGGGSETQYF. This chain connects TRBV4-2 to TRBJ2-5; the match to TRBD2 covers 8 bases. The J segment lost 4 bases and the V segment lost 6 bases, leaving 10 bases of the junction unmatched. The CDR3 totals 15 residues. Germline lookup yields CDR1 LGHNA and CDR2 YNFKEQ.

CDR3 sequence (DNA): TGTGCCAGCAGCTTCAAGGGAAGCGGGGGGGCGGTGGATGAGCAGTTCTTC. Translating it yields CASSFKGSGGAVDEQFF. The chain employs TRBV7-2 and TRBJ2-1, with 10 bases fitting TRBD2. Unmatched junction bases numbered 13, after V lost 3 bases and J lost 8 bases. The CDR3 is made up of 17 amino acids. CDR1 is SGHTA and CDR2 is FQGNSA in the germline V gene.

The chain carries TRBV12-3 or TRBV12-4 and TRBJ2-3, with 9 bases aligning to TRBD1. The CDR3 loop spans 14 amino acids. V was clipped by 6 bases and J by 1 base; unmatched bases: 2. The CDR3 DNA is TGTGCCAGCAGGTGGACAGGGGGCACAGATACGCAGTATTTT. This encodes CASRWTGGTDTQYF.

This clonotype was counted only a few times. The chain combines TRBV24-1 with TRBJ2-1; D may match TRBD1 or TRBD2 (5 bases each). Trimming removed 3 bases at V and 5 bases at J, with 13 bases between. Germline-derived CDR1 and CDR2 are KGHDR and SFDVKD. This CDR3 has 15 residues. CDR3 amino acids: CATSDLGRDNNEQFF. The DNA of the CDR3 is TGTGCCACCAGTGATCTGGGACGCGACAACAATGAGCAGTTCTTC.

This clonotype was picked up a small number of times. The chain uses TRBV6-1 and TRBJ1-1, with unresolved D. Trimming took off 3 bases at V and 1 base at J, with 6 bases between the two ends. CDR1 MNHNS and CDR2 SASEGT come from the germline V gene. The CDR3 spans 13 residues. CDR3 amino acids: CASSDQKNTEAFF. CDR3 sequence (DNA): TGTGCCAGCAGTGATCAGAAGAACACTGAAGCTTTCTTT.

This clonotype has more than one count but fewer than ten. This chain joins TRBV5-1 and TRBJ2-1, with D uncertain. CDR1 and CDR2 from the germline V gene are SGHRS and YFSETQ. The V end was cut by 0 bases, the J end by 4 bases, with 8 bases between. The CDR3 runs 14 residues. CDR3 loop: CASSLAEFYNEQFF. The CDR3 bases are TGCGCCAGCAGCTTGGCCGAATTTTACAATGAGCAGTTCTTC.

This clonotype was observed a few times. The genes are TRBV5-1 and TRBJ1-1, with 8 bases lining up with TRBD1. The CDR3 contains 16 residues. V gave up 2 bases and J gave up 5 bases; unmatched junction bases: 11. Germline CDR1 and CDR2: SGHRS and YFSETQ. CDR3 sequence (DNA): TGCGCCAGCAGCTTCACAGGGGGATTGGCAGGGACTGAAGCTTTCTTT. Amino acid sequence: CASSFTGGLAGTEAFF.

The chain has TRBV20-1 and TRBJ1-2, with D possibly matching TRBD1 (5 bases). The germline CDR1 and CDR2 sequences are DFQATT and SNEGSKA (reference sequence). V lost 1 base, J lost 8 bases, and 26 bases lay in between. The CDR3 contains 17 residues. The CDR3 DNA is TGCAGTGCTAGAGGTCATTACAAAGGCCAGGGTGTATGGGGCTACACCTTC. Translation: CSARGHYKGQGVWGYTF.

This clonotype was observed a few times. This chain joins TRBV20-1 and TRBJ2-7; TRBD2 agrees at 7 bases. V lost 6 bases and J lost 6; bases outside the gene matches: 8. The length of the CDR3 is 12 residues. Germline lookup yields CDR1 DFQATT and CDR2 SNEGSKA (reference sequence). The CDR3 protein is CSATARGGEQYF. The CDR3 DNA is TGCAGTGCCACGGCGCGCGGGGGCGAGCAGTACTTC.